This TCR beta chain was profiled in a study of blood T cell repertoires in COVID-19. Study-level background: Samples representing acute and convalescent COVID-19 were sourced from the United States, Italy and Spain. Nucleic acid was either cDNA or gDNA, and it came from T cells, B-cell-depleted T cells, or PBMCs.

Original handling: Using reference gene primer amplification, nucleated cell counts were estimated. Profiled with immunoSEQ multiplex PCR; TCRdb holds only in-frame clones, not every one. V and J calls plus clone size are reproduced from that table; the DNA served to infer D and trimming. Of about 380,000 clones in the sample, more than 65% were seen once. This sequence was found in a human donor with acute or convalescent COVID-19. The donor label of this sample is uncertain. The sample consisted of peripheral blood.

This CDR3 is CATSPTANEKLFF. In DNA form, the CDR3 reads TGTGCCACCTCCCCCACGGCTAATGAAAAACTGTTTTTT. The V and J genes are TRBV15 and TRBJ1-4; D not certain. The germline V gene has CDR1 LNHNV and CDR2 YYDKDF (reference sequence). The CDR3 totals 13 residues. V lost 8 bases, J lost 3 bases, and 10 bases lay in between.